The rows below give T cell receptor beta chains drawn from one sample of a study of blood T cells in healthy people across ages. TCRdb called the 5' RACE reads again in MiXCR, with one record for every CDR3 protein. Here the sample spans about 400,000 distinct CDR3 sequences, roughly half being singletons. Sequenced: blood. The receptors come from a man aged 55 to 69 in good health. The CDR3 runs from the conserved cysteine through the conserved F or W. A D gene is named only where the DNA matches it firmly. Clone size is shown for a subset of rows, as once, few, many or a class of expanded clone.

J gene	D gene	V gene	clone size	CDR3 DNA	CDR3 protein
TRBJ2-7	TRBD1	TRBV2	.	TGTGCCAGCAGTCCGGGACAGGGGCTGGACGAGCAGTACTTC	CASSPGQGLDEQYF
TRBJ2-3	TRBD2	TRBV4-3	few	TGCGCCAGCAGCATTGGGGCTAGCGGGGAAGATACGCAGTATTTT	CASSIGASGEDTQYF
TRBJ2-3	TRBD1	TRBV5-4	.	TGTGCCAGCAGGGACCGAACCAGGGGGAACACAGATACGCAGTATTTT	CASRDRTRGNTDTQYF
TRBJ2-7	.	TRBV5-1	few	TGCGCCAGCAGCTCAACCAGCGGCAACGAGCAGTACTTC	CASSSTSGNEQYF
TRBJ2-7	TRBD1	TRBV7-2	many	TGTGCCAGCAGCTATTCGACAGGGGTCTCCTACGAGCAGTACTTC	CASSYSTGVSYEQYF
TRBJ2-1	TRBD1	TRBV20-1	.	TGCAGTGCCGGACAGGGGGCGAGGAATGAGCAGTTCTTC	CSAGQGARNEQFF
TRBJ1-5	.	TRBV30	few	TGTGCCTGGAGTGTAGGCTCGGGTCGCAATCAGCCCCAGCATTTT	CAWSVGSGRNQPQHF
TRBJ2-1	TRBD2	TRBV6-2/TRBV6-3	.	TGTGCCAGCAGTCACTCGACTAGCCTGCAGTTCTTC	CASSHSTSLQFF
TRBJ1-2	.	TRBV14	.	TGTGCCAGCAGCCAAGATTCTCGGACTAACTATGACTACACCTTC	CASSQDSRTNYDYTF
TRBJ1-2	.	TRBV6-5	.	TGTGCCAGCAGTCCCCGGACTAACTATGGCTACACCTTC	CASSPRTNYGYTF
TRBJ2-5	TRBD1	TRBV11-2	.	TGTGCCAGCAGCCTCCGGGACAGGGTGGGGGAGCAGTACTTC	CASSLRDRVGEQYF
TRBJ2-1	TRBD2	TRBV20-1	many	TGCAGTGCTAGAGGCGGGGGACTAGGGTCAAATGAGCAGTTCTTC	CSARGGGLGSNEQFF
TRBJ2-1	.	TRBV4-1	few	TGCGCCAGCAGCCAGCGGGTCAACCCCAATGAGCAGTTCTTC	CASSQRVNPNEQFF
TRBJ2-7	.	TRBV6-1	few	TGTGCCAGCAGTAGGACACAGAATTCCTACGAGCAGTACTTC	CASSRTQNSYEQYF
TRBJ1-2	.	TRBV5-4	few	TGTGCCAGCAGCTTCGGGGACTATGGCTACACCTTC	CASSFGDYGYTF
TRBJ1-5	.	TRBV6-2/TRBV6-3	.	TGTGCCAGCACCCCGGACGCCGGGGGCAATCAGCCCCAGCATTTT	CASTPDAGGNQPQHF
TRBJ2-7	.	TRBV11-2	.	TGTGCCAGCAGCTCCGCCCTCGAGCAGTACTTC	CASSSALEQYF
TRBJ1-2	TRBD1	TRBV20-1	few	TGCAGTGCTAGTAATCTCCAGGGGGCAGGGTATGGCTACACCTTC	CSASNLQGAGYGYTF
TRBJ2-5	.	TRBV7-8	.	TGTGCCAGCAGCCAACCTATAGGGTGGGGACTCCAAGAGACCCAGTACTTC	CASSQPIGWGLQETQYF
TRBJ2-7	.	TRBV28	.	TGTGCCAGCAGTTCCCCTACGAGCTCCCCCTATGCAAGGTACTTC	CASSSPTSSPYARYF
TRBJ2-1	.	TRBV29-1	.	TGCAGCCGAAGCGGTTTAGATGAGCAGTTCTTC	CSRSGLDEQFF
TRBJ2-5	TRBD1	TRBV4-2	.	TGTGCCAGCAGCCCCTATACAGGGGAACGGGGAGAGACCCAGTACTTC	CASSPYTGERGETQYF
TRBJ1-2	TRBD1	TRBV20-1	few	TGCAGTGCTAGAGATCGCCCAGGGGGCTATGGCTACACCTTC	CSARDRPGGYGYTF
TRBJ2-7	.	TRBV29-1	once	TGCAGCGTCCGCCGCGGGAACGGGCAGTACTTC	CSVRRGNGQYF
TRBJ1-1	.	TRBV5-1	many	TGCGCCAGCAGCTTGCTCAGCAATTCGATGAACACTGAAGCTTTCTTT	CASSLLSNSMNTEAFF
TRBJ2-7	.	TRBV7-2	.	TGTGCCAGCAGCTCCCGTGGTTCCCACTCCTACGAGCAGTACTTC	CASSSRGSHSYEQYF
TRBJ2-1	.	TRBV5-1	.	TGCGCCAGCAGCTTGGACCATCGGTATAATGAGCAGTTCTTC	CASSLDHRYNEQFF
TRBJ2-5	TRBD2	TRBV6-2/TRBV6-3	.	TGTGCCAGCACTGACTGGCTAGCGGGGCCCAATGAGCAGTACTTC	CASTDWLAGPNEQYF
TRBJ2-5	TRBD1	TRBV7-3	once	TGTGCCAGCAGCGCCTGGACAGGGGAGACCCAGTACTTC	CASSAWTGETQYF
TRBJ2-3	.	TRBV7-3	few	TGTGCCAGCAGCCTTTCGGCGGTGACAGATACGCAGTATTTT	CASSLSAVTDTQYF
TRBJ2-1	.	TRBV6-1	.	TGTGCCAGCAGTGAAAGGGGGAACAATAAGCAGTTCTTC	CASSERGNNKQFF
TRBJ2-3	.	TRBV20-1	.	TGCAGTGCTTCTCTCCGCTCGACGGGCACAGATACGCAGTATTTT	CSASLRSTGTDTQYF
TRBJ1-1	.	TRBV9	few	TGTGCCAGCAGCGCTAATGTGAACACTGAAGCTTTCTTT	CASSANVNTEAFF
TRBJ2-1	.	TRBV5-1	.	TGCGCCAGCAAGCCAGGGGAGTCCTACAATGAGCAGTTCTTC	CASKPGESYNEQFF
TRBJ2-1	.	TRBV7-8	.	TGTGCCACGGGTTCAGGCCGGGGTGAGGAGCAGTTCTTC	CATGSGRGEEQFF